Following are 4 T cell receptor beta chains from one sample sequenced in a study of blood T cell repertoires in COVID-19. Assay: immunoSEQ multiplex PCR; the TCRdb copy retains only in-frame clones and omits some. The sample lists around 32,000 clones; approximately 95% were seen once. The material sequenced was peripheral blood. The receptors were gathered from a male donor with active COVID-19.

V gene TRBV5-4 combines with J gene TRBJ1-2; 7 bases align to TRBD1. The J segment lost 2 bases and the V segment lost 4 bases, leaving 5 bases of the junction unmatched. There are 14 residues in the CDR3. Germline V lookup: CDR1 SGHNT, CDR2 YYREEE (reference sequence). CDR3 DNA sequence: TGTGCCAGCAGCACCGGGACAGCGAACTATGGCTACACCTTC. It codes for CASSTGTANYGYTF.

This sequence joins TRBV9 and TRBJ1-2, with D perhaps matching TRBD1 (5 bases). This CDR3 is 14 amino acids long. V was trimmed by 4 bases and J by 7 bases, leaving 17 bases between them. The germline V gene encodes CDR1 SGDLS and CDR2 YYNGEE. The DNA of the CDR3 is TGTGCCAGCAGCTTAACACCAGGGATCAGTGGCTACACCTTC. It codes for CASSLTPGISGYTF.

The chain recombines TRBV7-2 with TRBJ2-5, with D tentatively TRBD2 (6 bases). The CDR3 runs to 16 residues. Per germline, CDR1 SGHTA and CDR2 FQGNSA. V lost 2 bases and J 1 base, leaving 14 bases between the germline ends. CDR3 bases: TGTGCCAGCAGCTTATTGGCTAGCGAAGGCCAAGAGACCCAGTACTTC. Translation gives CASSLLASEGQETQYF. The full variable domain, completed using reference TRBV7-2 and TRBJ2-5, is GAGVSQSPSNKVTEKGKDVELRCDPISGHTALYWYRQSLGQGLEFLIYFQGNSAPDKSGLPSDRFSAERTGGSVSTLTIQRTQQEDSAVYLCASSLLASEGQETQYFGPGTRLLVL.

V is TRBV5-4 and J is TRBJ2-6; 7 positions match TRBD1. CDR1 is SGHNT, CDR2 YYREEE, per germline (reference sequence). There are 18 residues in the CDR3. The junction had 14 bases not matched to a gene; V was cut back by 6 bases and J by 2 bases. The CDR3 protein is CASTLGMRGPTGANVLTF. The CDR3 DNA reads as TGTGCCAGCACCCTCGGAATGAGGGGGCCTACTGGGGCCAACGTCCTGACTTTC. Combining the CDR3 with reference TRBV5-4 and TRBJ2-6 gives the whole variable domain ETGVTQSPTHLIKTRGQQVTLRCSSQSGHNTVSWYQQALGQGPQFIFQYYREEENGRGNFPPRFSGLQFPNYSSELNVNALELDDSALYLCASTLGMRGPTGANVLTFGAGSRLTVL.